The 21 T cell receptor beta chains listed next were all sequenced from one sample in a study of T-cell reconstitution after alpha-beta-depleted transplantation in children. The TCRbeta library incorporated unique molecular identifiers. TCRdb analysed the PCR reads with MiXCR anew, one entry per CDR3 protein. The table lists over 80,000 distinct CDR3 sequences, under 25% of them singletons. The sequences come from PBMCs, collected before TCRalphabeta/CD19-depleted stem cell transplant. Every receptor here comes from a boy between 2 and 15 years old with acute lymphoblastic leukemia, due to receive a stem cell transplant.

The rearrangement joins TRBV28 to TRBJ2-7; TRBD1 matches at 7 bases. CDR3 length: 12 residues. The germline V gene has CDR1 MDHEN and CDR2 SYDVKM. J lost 5 bases, V lost 7 bases, and 5 bases had no gene match. This CDR3 reads CASNTDRDEQYF. The CDR3 DNA reads TGTGCCAGCAATACCGACAGGGACGAGCAGTACTTC.

The genes are TRBV10-1 and TRBJ2-2, with D uncertain. The CDR3 runs to 14 residues. Germline values: CDR1 WNHNN, CDR2 SYGVQD (reference sequence). V lost 4 bases, J lost 6 bases, and 12 bases lay in between. CDR3 DNA: TGCGCCAGCAGTGTGAAGCCTGAGGCCGGGGAGCTGTTTTTT. This codes for CASSVKPEAGELFF.

The V call is TRBV3-1, the J call TRBJ2-2; D call uncertain. Trimming cost V 4 bases and J 9 bases, with 9 bases left between them. Per germline, CDR1 LGHDT and CDR2 YNNKEL (reference sequence). This CDR3 region has 12 residues. CDR3 nucleotides: TGTGCCAGCAGCCTAGGTAGCTGGGAGCTGTTTTTT. Residues: CASSLGSWELFF.

The table lists this clonotype with a few counts. The V and J genes are TRBV2 and TRBJ2-6, with TRBD1 identical over 9 bases. CDR1 SNHLY and CDR2 FYNNEI come from the germline V gene. The CDR3 loop spans 15 amino acids. V was clipped by 4 bases and J by 4 bases; unmatched bases: 2. The CDR3 DNA follows: TGTGCCAGCAGTGGGGACAGGGCCGGGGCCAACGTCCTGACTTTC. This translates into CASSGDRAGANVLTF. Drawing the rest from reference TRBV2 and TRBJ2-6, the complete variable domain is EPEVTQTPSHQVTQMGQEVILRCVPISNHLYFYWYRQILGQKVEFLVSFYNNEISEKSEIFDDQFSVERPDGSNFTLKIRSTKLEDSAMYFCASSGDRAGANVLTFGAGSRLTVL.

This clonotype was detected a few times. The rearrangement joins TRBV5-6 to TRBJ2-2; D remains ambiguous. V lost 2 bases to trimming and J lost 6 bases, with 8 bases between them. From germline, CDR1 is SGHDT and CDR2 YYEEEE. The CDR3 loop spans 13 amino acids. The CDR3 loop is CASSLTHAGELFF. Written as DNA, the CDR3 is TGTGCCAGCAGCTTAACCCATGCCGGGGAGCTGTTTTTT.

The rearrangement joins TRBV6-1 to TRBJ1-1, with no clear D. Germline V gene lookup returns CDR1 MNHNS and CDR2 SASEGT. The V and J ends lost 9 bases and 3 bases respectively, with 17 bases between them. The length of the CDR3 is 14 residues. Here the CDR3 DNA reads TGTGCCAGTAGACCGGGCCAGGAGCACACTGAAGCTTTCTTT. It yields the protein CASRPGQEHTEAFF.

The chain is built from TRBV5-1 and TRBJ2-7; the D gene is possibly TRBD2 (5 bases). In germline, CDR1 is SGHRS, CDR2 YFSETQ. The CDR3 runs 13 residues. V was pared by 1 base and J by 6 bases, with 11 bases between. The CDR3, as DNA: TGCGCCAGCAGCTTGAGTACTAGTGGCGAGCAGTACTTC. Protein sequence: CASSLSTSGEQYF.

As to this clonotype: One junction end does not reproduce the germline sequence, and a read error may be involved. This sequence joins TRBV5-5 and TRBJ2-1, with D maybe TRBD2 (5 bases). The CDR3 has 13 residues. Germline V gene lookup returns CDR1 SGHKS and CDR2 YYEKEE (reference sequence). CDR3 amino acids: CASSPTGYNEQLF. The CDR3 DNA follows: TGTGCCAGCAGCCCGACGGGATATAATGAGCAGCTCTTC.

This clonotype was detected ten times or more. This chain links TRBV29-1 with TRBJ2-7; 7 nucleotides agree with TRBD2. The CDR3 has 15 residues. Germline loops: CDR1 SQVTM, CDR2 ANQGSEA. V was pared by 2 bases and J by 6 bases, with 13 bases of the junction left unmatched. The CDR3 sequence is CSVESALARSGEQYF. The DNA for the CDR3 is TGCAGCGTTGAATCGGCACTAGCGAGGTCCGGCGAGCAGTACTTC.

The V and J genes are TRBV6-1 and TRBJ2-4, with D perhaps TRBD2 (6 bases). The germline V gene encodes CDR1 MNHNS and CDR2 SASEGT. This CDR3 comprises 17 residues. CDR3 DNA: TGTACCCGCAGCCCTGGGCGGGAAAGACTAGCCAAAAACATTCAGTACTTC. Translating gives CTRSPGRERLAKNIQYF.

The rearrangement links TRBV11-3 to TRBJ2-7; 7 bases are shared with TRBD1. The germline CDR1 and CDR2 sequences are SGHNT and YENEEA. Losses at the gene ends were 3 bases for V and 5 bases for J; bases not matched to a gene: 10. This CDR3 spans 15 amino acids. DNA for the CDR3: TGTGCCAGCAGCTTGGGGCCAGGGGGTTATGACGAGCAGTACTTC. Its protein product is CASSLGPGGYDEQYF. The whole variable domain, remainder taken from reference TRBV11-3 and TRBJ2-7, is EAGVVQSPRYKIIEKKQPVAFWCNPISGHNTLYWYLQNLGQGPELLIRYENEEAVDDSQLPKDRFSAERLKGVDSTLKIQPAELGDSAVYLCASSLGPGGYDEQYFGPGTRLTVT.

At least ten counts were recorded for this clonotype. The chain employs TRBV5-1 and TRBJ2-5; 9 positions agree with TRBD2. The CDR3 is 15 residues long. CDR1 and CDR2 (germline): SGHRS, YFSETQ. The ends lost 4 bases at V and 5 bases at J; junction bases unmatched: 9. Here the CDR3 reads CASSATTSGAETQYF. The CDR3 DNA follows: TGCGCCAGCAGCGCGACGACTAGCGGAGCGGAGACCCAGTACTTC.

The CDR3 is CASSTKQGYEQYF. CDR3 bases: TGTGCCAGTAGTACAAAACAGGGCTACGAGCAGTACTTC. The rearrangement uses TRBV19 and TRBJ2-7; weak D call: TRBD1 (6 bases). CDR3 length equals 13 residues. The germline V gene encodes CDR1 LNHDA and CDR2 SQIVND (reference sequence). The V gene lost 4 bases and the J gene lost 3 bases, with 10 bases spanning the gap.

In its sample, this clonotype was seen a few times. V and J are TRBV12-3 or TRBV12-4 and TRBJ1-1; the D gene is possibly TRBD1 (6 bases). V was cut by 5 bases and J by 1 base, with 8 bases left in between. CDR3 size: 13 residues. The chain's CDR3 is CASSRQANTEAFF. As DNA, the CDR3 is TGTGCCAGCAGTCGACAGGCGAACACTGAAGCTTTCTTT.

The V call is TRBV28, the J call TRBJ1-6; D is unresolved. CDR3 length equals 14 residues. Trimming shortened V by 3 bases and J by 4 bases, and 7 bases separated the two germline ends. Germline V gene lookup returns CDR1 MDHEN and CDR2 SYDVKM. The CDR3 nucleotides read TGTGCCAGCAGTTTCGCCCTATATAATTCACCCCTCCACTTT. Translated: CASSFALYNSPLHF.

There are many counts of this clonotype. The rearrangement joins TRBV19 to TRBJ2-7, with 11 bases matching TRBD2. The CDR3 totals 14 residues. CDR1 LNHDA and CDR2 SQIVND come from the germline V gene (reference sequence). V lost 3 bases to trimming and J lost 7 bases; unmatched junction nucleotides: 5. In DNA, the CDR3 is TGTGCCAGTAGTATGAGTAGCGGGAGGGGAGAGCAGTACTTC. Translation gives CASSMSSGRGEQYF. Together with reference TRBV19 and TRBJ2-7, the CDR3 gives the full variable domain: DGGITQSPKYLFRKEGQNVTLSCEQNLNHDAMYWYRQDPGQGLRLIYYSQIVNDFQKGDIAEGYSVSREKKESFPLTVTSAQKNPTAFYLCASSMSSGRGEQYFGPGTRLTVT.

The table lists this clonotype with a few counts. The gene calls are TRBV5-1 and TRBJ2-7, with 11 bases matching TRBD2. The germline CDR1 and CDR2 sequences are SGHRS and YFSETQ. Losses at the gene ends were 4 bases for V and 1 base for J; bases not matched to a gene: 13. This CDR3 comprises 18 residues. The CDR3: CASSPGLAEGPRSYEQYF. The DNA of the CDR3 is TGCGCCAGCAGCCCGGGACTAGCGGAGGGCCCCCGGTCCTACGAGCAGTACTTC.

Only a few counts were recorded for this clonotype. The rearrangement links TRBV20-1 to TRBJ2-7; possibly TRBD1 for D (6 bases). In germline, CDR1 is DFQATT, CDR2 SNEGSKA (reference sequence). V was cut by 8 bases and J by 3 bases, with 17 bases left in between. The CDR3 spans 13 residues. The CDR3 bases are TGCAGTCCCCAGGGACAACCCAACTACGAGCAGTACTTC. Its protein product is CSPQGQPNYEQYF.

The chain couples TRBV5-1 to TRBJ2-2, with TRBD1 matching over 7 bases. V gave up 4 bases and J gave up 0 bases; unmatched junction bases: 9. Germline V gene sequence: CDR1 SGHRS, CDR2 YFSETQ. The CDR3 spans 17 residues. CDR3 nucleotide sequence: TGCGCCAGCAGCGAAATTATAGGGACAGCGAACACCGGGGAGCTGTTTTTT. Translated: CASSEIIGTANTGELFF.

Only a few counts were recorded for this clonotype. The chain links TRBV20-1 to TRBJ2-5; D might be TRBD1 or TRBD2, each matching 5 bases. The germline gives CDR1 DFQATT, CDR2 SNEGSKA (reference sequence). Trimming took off 6 bases at V and 1 base at J, with 18 bases between the two ends. This CDR3 region has 15 residues. CDR3 coding DNA: TGCAGTGCCCATACGGGAAGGGGTGGCCAAGAGACCCAGTACTTC. The encoded protein is CSAHTGRGGQETQYF.

In this sample, this clonotype turned up a few times. The genes are TRBV7-2 and TRBJ2-2, with D unclear. Germline loops: CDR1 SGHTA, CDR2 FQGNSA. The V end lost 4 bases, the J end lost 5 bases, and 5 bases lay between the germline ends. The CDR3 runs to 12 residues. The CDR3 DNA is TGTGCCAGCAGCTCGTCTACCGGGGAGCTGTTTTTT. Its translation: CASSSSTGELFF.